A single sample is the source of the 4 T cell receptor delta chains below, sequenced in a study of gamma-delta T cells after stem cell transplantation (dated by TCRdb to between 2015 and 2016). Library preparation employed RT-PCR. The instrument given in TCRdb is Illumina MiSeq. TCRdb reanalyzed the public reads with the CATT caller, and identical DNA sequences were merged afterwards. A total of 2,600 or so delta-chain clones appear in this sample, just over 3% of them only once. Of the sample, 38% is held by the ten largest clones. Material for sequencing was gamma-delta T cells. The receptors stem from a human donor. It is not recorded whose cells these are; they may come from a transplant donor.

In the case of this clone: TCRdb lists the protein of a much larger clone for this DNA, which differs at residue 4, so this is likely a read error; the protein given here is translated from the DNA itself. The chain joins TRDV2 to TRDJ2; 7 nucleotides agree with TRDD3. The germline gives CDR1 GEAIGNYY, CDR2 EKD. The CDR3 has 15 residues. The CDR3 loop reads CACGTLGATSAQLFF. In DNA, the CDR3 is TGTGCCTGTGGCACCCTGGGGGCGACCTCAGCACAACTCTTCTTT.

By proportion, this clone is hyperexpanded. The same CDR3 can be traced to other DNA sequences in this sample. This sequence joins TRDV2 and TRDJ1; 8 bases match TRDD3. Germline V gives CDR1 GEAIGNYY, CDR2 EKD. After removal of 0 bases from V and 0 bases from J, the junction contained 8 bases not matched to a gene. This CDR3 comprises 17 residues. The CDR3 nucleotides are TGTGCCTGTGACACCGTAGGTGGGGGATTAGACACCGATAAACTCATCTTT. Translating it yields CACDTVGGGLDTDKLIF.

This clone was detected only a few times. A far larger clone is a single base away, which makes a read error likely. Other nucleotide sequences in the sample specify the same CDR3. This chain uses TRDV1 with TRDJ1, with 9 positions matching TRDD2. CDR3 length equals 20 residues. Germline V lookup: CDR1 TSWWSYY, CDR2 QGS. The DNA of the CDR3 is TGTGCTCTTGGGGAACCCCCCTTCCTACCCCTGGAGGGGTACACCGACAAACTCATCTTT. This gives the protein CALGEPPFLPLEGYTDKLIF.

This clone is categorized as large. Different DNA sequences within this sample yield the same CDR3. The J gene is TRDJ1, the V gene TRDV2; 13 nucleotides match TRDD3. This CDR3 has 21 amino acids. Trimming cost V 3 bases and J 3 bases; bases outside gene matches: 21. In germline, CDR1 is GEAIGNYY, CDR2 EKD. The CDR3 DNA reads TGTGCCTGTGACCCGGTTCGTGTTGGCAGTACTGGGGGATACGCGGCCGATAAACTCATCTTT. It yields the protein CACDPVRVGSTGGYAADKLIF.